Listed here are 12 T cell receptor beta chains from one sample, sequenced in a study of neurological immune-mediated disorders. TCRdb reprocessed the 5' RACE reads via MiXCR and lists one record per CDR3 protein. Of some 38,000 distinct CDR3 sequences in the sample, under 4% are singletons; the top ten hold about 8%. The time point: longitudinal time-point 1 (baseline). The sample was PBMCs. The receptors come from a woman aged 55-70 years with multiple sclerosis.

This clonotype was counted ten times or more. The chain links TRBV3-1 to TRBJ2-7; D is possibly TRBD2 (5 bases). The CDR3 runs to 11 residues. Germline V lookup: CDR1 LGHDT, CDR2 YNNKEL (reference sequence). V was cut by 2 bases and J by 6 bases, with 5 bases left in between. CDR3 sequence reads: CASSQTSEQYF. CDR3 nucleotides: TGTGCCAGCAGCCAAACTAGCGAGCAGTACTTC.

Ten or more counts support this clonotype. This sequence joins TRBV5-1 and TRBJ2-7; D possibly corresponds to TRBD2 (7 bases). Trimming cost V 4 bases and J 5 bases, with 16 bases left between them. The CDR3 totals 14 residues. CDR1 is SGHRS, CDR2 YFSETQ, per germline. CDR3 protein: CASSTYGGPNEQYF. CDR3 DNA sequence: TGCGCCAGCAGCACCTACGGGGGGCCCAACGAGCAGTACTTC.

This clonotype was seen repeatedly, ten times or more. This chain links TRBV14 with TRBJ1-1; D not certain. Trimming stripped 3 bases from V and 0 bases from J, with 5 bases between. Germline CDR1 is SGHDN and CDR2 is FVKESK. This CDR3 has 13 amino acids. This chain's CDR3 is CASSHGMNTEAFF. Here the CDR3 DNA reads TGTGCCAGCAGCCATGGGATGAACACTGAAGCTTTCTTT.

Many counts were recorded for this clonotype. The chain is built from TRBV7-2 and TRBJ2-7; no definite D call. Germline lookup yields CDR1 SGHTA and CDR2 FQGNSA. V was shortened by 1 base and J by 3 bases, with 10 bases between the two germline ends. This CDR3 region has 14 residues. The CDR3 sequence: CASSLGMQVYEQYF. The CDR3 DNA reads TGTGCCAGCAGCTTAGGAATGCAGGTCTACGAGCAGTACTTC.

Ten or more counts support this clonotype. The chain uses TRBV6-6 and TRBJ1-2; possibly TRBD1 for D (6 bases). This CDR3 has 15 residues. The germline V gene encodes CDR1 MNHNY and CDR2 SVGAGI (reference sequence). V lost 0 bases and J 6 bases, leaving 14 bases between the germline ends. The CDR3 here is CASSYSRQAGDGYTF. The CDR3 DNA reads as TGTGCCAGCAGTTACTCGAGACAGGCCGGGGATGGCTACACCTTC.

This clonotype was counted many times. This sequence joins TRBV7-2 and TRBJ1-5; tentative D call: TRBD1 (5 bases). Trimming stripped 5 bases from V and 1 base from J, with 21 bases between. The germline V gene has CDR1 SGHTA and CDR2 FQGNSA. The CDR3 contains 18 residues. In DNA form, the CDR3 reads TGTGCCAGCAGCCCGAATCCAAAGGGGTTAGGGAGCAATCAGCCCCAGCATTTT. Its translation: CASSPNPKGLGSNQPQHF. The whole variable domain, remainder taken from reference TRBV7-2 and TRBJ1-5, is GAGVSQSPSNKVTEKGKDVELRCDPISGHTALYWYRQSLGQGLEFLIYFQGNSAPDKSGLPSDRFSAERTGGSVSTLTIQRTQQEDSAVYLCASSPNPKGLGSNQPQHFGDGTRLSIL.

This clonotype was counted ten times or more. V and J are TRBV6-5 and TRBJ1-5, with D hard to call. The V gene's germline CDR1 is MNHEY and CDR2 SVGAGI. The length of the CDR3 is 14 residues. Trimming stripped 8 bases from V and 0 bases from J, with 11 bases between. CDR3 region: CASARDISNQPQHF. The CDR3 DNA reads TGTGCCAGCGCCCGAGACATTAGCAATCAGCCCCAGCATTTT.

This clonotype was seen many times. The V and J genes are TRBV5-6 and TRBJ1-4; maybe TRBD1 (5 bases). V lost 0 bases and J lost 2, with 8 bases in between. The CDR3 runs 15 residues. The germline V gene has CDR1 SGHDT and CDR2 YYEEEE. CDR3 in amino acids: CASSLERQTNEKLFF. The CDR3 DNA reads TGTGCCAGCAGCTTGGAGAGACAGACTAATGAAAAACTGTTTTTT. Supplemented by reference TRBV5-6 and TRBJ1-4, the full variable domain reads DAGVTQSPTHLIKTRGQQVTLRCSPKSGHDTVSWYQQALGQGPQFIFQYYEEEERQRGNFPDRFSGHQFPNYSSELNVNALLLGDSALYLCASSLERQTNEKLFFGSGTQLSVL.

In its sample, this clonotype was seen many times. The genes are TRBV5-1 and TRBJ1-1; 10 bases are shared with TRBD1. Germline values: CDR1 SGHRS, CDR2 YFSETQ. The CDR3 consists of 15 residues. Losses at the gene ends were 4 bases for V and 5 bases for J; bases not matched to a gene: 8. CDR3 region: CASSATGTGATEAFF. CDR3 DNA: TGCGCCAGCAGCGCCACCGGGACAGGGGCGACTGAAGCTTTCTTT.

The table lists this clonotype with many counts. V usage is TRBV5-1 and J usage is TRBJ2-1; D is ambiguous. Germline CDR1 and CDR2: SGHRS and YFSETQ. The V and J ends lost 0 bases and 6 bases respectively, with 7 bases between them. The CDR3 is made up of 13 amino acids. CDR3 amino acids: CASSLGVLNEQFF. The DNA of the CDR3 is TGCGCCAGCAGCTTGGGGGTCCTCAATGAGCAGTTCTTC.

This clonotype was counted ten times or more. V and J are TRBV7-2 and TRBJ2-5; D possibly matches TRBD1 or TRBD2 (5 bases each). Germline CDR1 and CDR2: SGHTA and FQGNSA. Trimming cost V 4 bases and J 3 bases, with 15 bases left between them. This CDR3 is built from 15 residues. The CDR3 bases are TGTGCCAGCAGCTATGGTGGGGCGGGCGAAGAGACCCAGTACTTC. Amino acid sequence: CASSYGGAGEETQYF.

This clonotype was counted a few times. The rearrangement links TRBV7-6 to TRBJ1-4, with 11 bases fitting TRBD1. The germline V gene has CDR1 SGHVS and CDR2 FNYEAQ. CDR3 length: 15 residues. V shed 5 bases, J shed 7 bases, and the junction held 6 bases outside the gene matches. CDR3: CASSRTGGFFEKLFF. Written as DNA, the CDR3 is TGTGCCAGCAGCCGGACAGGGGGCTTTTTTGAAAAACTGTTTTTT. Full variable domain (outside the CDR3, taken from reference TRBV7-6 and TRBJ1-4): GAGVSQSPRYKVTKRGQDVALRCDPISGHVSLYWYRQALGQGPEFLTYFNYEAQQDKSGLPNDRFSAERPEGSISTLTIQRTEQRDSAMYRCASSRTGGFFEKLFFGSGTQLSVL.